This T cell receptor (beta chain) was obtained from a study of shared T cell receptors in the human thymus. Profiling relied on immunoSEQ multiplex PCR, and the TCRdb table lists in-frame clones only, not all of them. This table holds hundreds of thousands of clones, roughly 86% found once. Deletions cut 3 bases from V and 2 bases from J, with 23 bases between. Per the germline V gene, CDR1 is SGHTA and CDR2 is FQGNSA. The CDR3 spans 18 residues. This clone was seen only once. This same sample was also taken into another study, of human thymus T cells. That work adds: During corrective heart surgery, resections were taken, and the thymus tissue came from them. Thymic and blood repertoires appeared to display a bias in their usage of V and J genes. Unrelated people showed highly overlapping thymic repertoires, related research reported.

This chain connects TRBV7-2 to TRBJ2-7, with unresolved D. The TCR comes from a boy under three years old with a congenital heart defect. Sequencing was carried out using thymocytes. The CDR3 nucleotides are TGTGCCAGCAGCTTGCCTAACGGGTCCTTGGAATCCCCCTACGAGCAGTACTTC. Its protein product is CASSLPNGSLESPYEQYF.